Following are 9 T cell receptor beta chains from one sample sequenced in a study of cytomegalovirus exposure and HLA in healthy donors. The PCR contained 60 Vbeta and 13 Jbeta primers. TCRdb's table, derived via immunoSEQ multiplex PCR, lists solely in-frame clones and lacks some. The top ten clones hold 2.4% of a sample with approximately 78,000 clones, roughly 83% of them seen once. What was sequenced was PBMCs. The receptors were sampled from a woman in her 50s in good health and CMV-seronegative.

The chain combines TRBV10-3 with TRBJ2-7, with 12 bases matching TRBD1. J lost 5 bases, V lost 6 bases, and 5 bases had no gene match. The germline CDR1 and CDR2 sequences are ENHRY and SYGVKD. The CDR3 loop spans 14 amino acids. CDR3 nucleotides: TGTGCCATCAGCGCCGGGACAGGGGGCCACGAGCAGTACTTC. It yields the protein CAISAGTGGHEQYF.

V and J are TRBV19 and TRBJ2-2; D possibly corresponds to TRBD2 (5 bases). Germline V lookup: CDR1 LNHDA, CDR2 SQIVND (reference sequence). Deletions cut 1 base from V and 1 base from J, with 13 bases between. CDR3 length: 17 residues. The chain's CDR3 is CASSIVTNEENTGELFF. The CDR3 DNA reads as TGTGCCAGTAGTATAGTGACTAACGAGGAGAACACCGGGGAGCTGTTTTTT.

The DNA of the CDR3 is TGTGCCAGCAGCACTCGACTAGCGGGAGAAACCGGGGAGCTGTTTTTT. Translating gives CASSTRLAGETGELFF. V gene TRBV9 combines with J gene TRBJ2-2, with 12 nucleotides matching TRBD2. With V trimmed by 4 bases and J by 5 bases, 6 bases remained unmatched. CDR3 length: 16 amino acids. Germline CDR1 is SGDLS and CDR2 is YYNGEE.

The gene calls are TRBV30 and TRBJ2-7; TRBD1 might be the D (6 bases). Germline V gene data show CDR1 as GTSNPN and CDR2 as SVGIG (reference sequence). With 3 bases removed from V and 7 bases from J, the gap between germline ends came to 19 bases. This CDR3 has 14 residues. The CDR3 is CAWRRQGLTPEQYV. The DNA of the CDR3 is TGTGCCTGGAGGAGGCAGGGGCTAACCCCGGAGCAGTACGTC.

This sequence joins TRBV6-1 and TRBJ1-4; TRBD1 matches at 7 bases. After removal of 5 bases from V and 2 bases from J, the junction contained 2 bases not matched to a gene. The germline CDR1 and CDR2 sequences are MNHNS and SASEGT. This CDR3 spans 14 amino acids. The CDR3 sequence is CASSKTGTNEKLFF. The CDR3 region has the DNA TGTGCCAGCAGTAAGACAGGGACTAATGAAAAACTGTTTTTT.

J is TRBJ1-1 and V is TRBV5-4, with 7 bases matching TRBD1. J was trimmed by 0 bases and V by 4 bases; bases with no gene match: 6. Germline CDR1 SGHNT, CDR2 YYREEE (reference sequence). This CDR3 region has 15 residues. CDR3 DNA: TGTGCCAGCAGCCCCTTACAGGGGTTGAACACTGAAGCTTTCTTT. The encoded protein is CASSPLQGLNTEAFF.

The V call is TRBV7-8, the J call TRBJ1-3, with D uncertain. Germline CDR1 SGHVS, CDR2 FQNEAQ. The CDR3 length is 15 residues. Deletions cut 1 base from V and 3 bases from J, with 10 bases between. CDR3 sequence: CASSLVRESGNTIYF. The CDR3 DNA reads as TGTGCCAGCAGCTTAGTGAGGGAAAGTGGAAACACCATATATTTT. The variable domain in full, completed from reference TRBV7-8 and TRBJ1-3, reads GAGVSQSPRYKVAKRGQDVALRCDPISGHVSLFWYQQALGQGPEFLTYFQNEAQLDKSGLPSDRFFAERPEGSVSTLKIQRTQQEDSAVYLCASSLVRESGNTIYFGEGSWLTVV.

V gene TRBV10-3 combines with J gene TRBJ2-1; 10 bases agree with TRBD2. CDR3 length: 17 amino acids. CDR1 is ENHRY, CDR2 SYGVKD, per germline. V dropped 0 bases and J dropped 3; count of bases not matched to a gene: 5. The CDR3 loop is CAISESSGGDFYNEQFF. For the CDR3, the DNA is TGTGCCATCAGTGAGTCGAGCGGGGGGGACTTCTACAATGAGCAGTTCTTC.

This clone was picked up one time. The rearrangement uses TRBV7-2 and TRBJ2-1; D gene unclear. The CDR3 length is 11 residues. CDR1 is SGHTA, CDR2 FQGNSA, per germline. V lost 3 bases and J 8 bases, leaving 5 bases between the germline ends. Written as DNA, the CDR3 is TGTGCCAGCAGCTTGAGCGATGAGCAGTTCTTC. Encoded protein: CASSLSDEQFF.